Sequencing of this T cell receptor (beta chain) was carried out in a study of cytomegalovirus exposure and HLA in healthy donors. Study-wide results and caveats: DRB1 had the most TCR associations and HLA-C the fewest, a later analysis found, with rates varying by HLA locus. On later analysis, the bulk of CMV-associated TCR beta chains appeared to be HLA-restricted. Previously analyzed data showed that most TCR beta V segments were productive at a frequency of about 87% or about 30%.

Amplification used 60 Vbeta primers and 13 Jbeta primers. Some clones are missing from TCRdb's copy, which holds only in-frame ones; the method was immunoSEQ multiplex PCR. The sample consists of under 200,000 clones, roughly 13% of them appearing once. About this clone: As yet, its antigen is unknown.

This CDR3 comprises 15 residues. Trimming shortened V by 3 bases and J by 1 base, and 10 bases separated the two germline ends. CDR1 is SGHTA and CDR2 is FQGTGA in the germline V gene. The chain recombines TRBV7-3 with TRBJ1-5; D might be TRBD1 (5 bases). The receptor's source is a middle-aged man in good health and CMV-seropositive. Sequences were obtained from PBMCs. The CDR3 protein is CASSFQGTSNQPQHF. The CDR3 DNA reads TGTGCCAGCAGCTTCCAGGGAACGAGCAATCAGCCCCAGCATTTT.